Below, 5 T cell receptor beta chains from the same sample are listed, as sequenced in a study of blood T cell repertoires in COVID-19. Profiling relied on immunoSEQ multiplex PCR, and the TCRdb table lists in-frame clones only, not all of them. Of under 200,000 clones in the sample, approximately 86% were seen once. Sequenced input: peripheral blood. The origin of the receptors is an older man with acute or convalescent COVID-19.

J is TRBJ2-5 and V is TRBV3-1 (or the pseudogene TRBV3-2); unclear D gene. The V end lost 3 bases, the J end lost 4 bases, and 18 bases lay between the germline ends. There are 16 residues in the CDR3. CDR1 LGHDT and CDR2 YNNKEL come from the germline V gene (reference sequence). The CDR3 DNA is TGTGCCAGCAGCCACCCCCCAGACACTCTCGCAGAGACCCAGTACTTC. Residues: CASSHPPDTLAETQYF.

This sequence joins TRBV2 and TRBJ2-1; TRBD1 agrees at 9 bases. Trimming removed 6 bases from V and 8 bases from J; junction bases left unmatched: 8. This CDR3 has 14 amino acids. CDR1 is SNHLY, CDR2 FYNNEI, per germline. The CDR3 nucleotides read TGTGCCAGCAGCGACAGGGGGATCGATTATGAGCAGTTCTTC. This encodes CASSDRGIDYEQFF. The whole variable domain, remainder taken from reference TRBV2 and TRBJ2-1, is EPEVTQTPSHQVTQMGQEVILRCVPISNHLYFYWYRQILGQKVEFLVSFYNNEISEKSEIFDDQFSVERPDGSNFTLKIRSTKLEDSAMYFCASSDRGIDYEQFFGPGTRLTVL.

V is TRBV10-3 and J is TRBJ1-5; 8 nucleotides match TRBD1. Trimming at V came to 6 bases and at J to 4 bases, leaving 2 bases not matched to a gene. This CDR3 has 13 residues. Germline loops: CDR1 ENHRY, CDR2 SYGVKD. CDR3 residues: CAIRGQGNQPQHF. The CDR3 DNA reads as TGTGCCATCAGAGGACAGGGTAATCAGCCCCAGCATTTT.

About this clone: Mismatch with germline at one junction end may stem from a read error. CDR3 DNA sequence: TGCGCCAGCAGCAACAGGGCGGGCCTCGGTTCATCCCTCCACTTT. Its translation: CASSNRAGLGSSLHF. V gene TRBV5-1 combines with J gene TRBJ1-6; TRBD1 is a possible D gene (6 bases). Germline loops: CDR1 SGHRS, CDR2 YFSETQ. The CDR3 is 15 amino acids.

The chain uses TRBV9 and TRBJ1-1; D uncertain. Trimming stripped 0 bases from V and 1 base from J, with 7 bases between. The CDR3 has 14 amino acids. Germline V CDR1 and CDR2: SGDLS, YYNGEE. The CDR3 bases are TGTGCCAGCAGCGTAGTGGCAGGGAACACTGAAGCTTTCTTT. It codes for CASSVVAGNTEAFF.